The present T cell receptor (beta chain) was sequenced within a study of cytomegalovirus exposure and HLA in healthy donors. Study results and limitations: Data from an earlier analysis indicated that most TCR beta V segments were productive either about 90% or about 30% of the time. The listing of 150 to 200 TCR beta chains classed them as cytomegalovirus-associated.

Primers included in the PCR were 60 Vbeta and 13 Jbeta primers. Profiled with immunoSEQ multiplex PCR; TCRdb holds only in-frame clones, not every one. Here the sample table reports some 48,000 clones. As for this clone: Antigen unknown.

The germline V gene encodes CDR1 SQVTM and CDR2 ANQGSEA. V lost 6 bases to trimming and J lost 5 bases; unmatched junction nucleotides: 5. The CDR3 sequence is 13 residues long. Sequencing used PBMCs. The genes are TRBV29-1 and TRBJ2-1; TRBD2 matches at 9 bases. The TCR sequence derives from a woman aged 40 to 55 in good health and CMV-seronegative. The CDR3 sequence is CSVPTSGHNEQFF. The CDR3 DNA sequence: TGCAGCGTCCCCACTAGCGGGCACAATGAGCAGTTCTTC.